This T cell receptor beta chain is from a study of cytomegalovirus exposure and HLA in healthy donors. Germline V gene lookup returns CDR1 SGDLS and CDR2 YYNGEE. The V gene lost 0 bases and the J gene lost 6 bases, with 11 bases spanning the gap. CDR3 length: 14 residues. Study conclusions and caveats: When a later analysis compared HLA-associated TCR beta chains with equally common others, the HLA-associated chains turned out to be more clonally expanded and to have lower generation probabilities. With later analysis, a missense DCLRE1C variant became linked to TCR beta V- and J-gene trimming.

PCR involved 60 Vbeta and 13 Jbeta primers. Clones were read by immunoSEQ multiplex PCR, and TCRdb kept only the in-frame ones, dropping some. The table includes about 120,000 clones, nearly 80% detected once. Healthy donors of bone marrow made up the group. Regarding this clone: What it recognizes is unknown.

This TCR was sampled from a woman under 40 in good health and CMV-seropositive. The V and J genes are TRBV9 and TRBJ2-3, with D unresolved. The material sequenced was PBMCs. The DNA for the CDR3 is TGTGCCAGCAGCGTAGGCGGTAGTAGCGATACGCAGTATTTT. This codes for CASSVGGSSDTQYF.